These T cell receptor beta chains were read from a single sample in a study of cytomegalovirus exposure and HLA in healthy donors. Repertoires were generated with immunoSEQ multiplex PCR, while TCRdb's copy carries only in-frame clones and drops some. The sample gives around 120,000 clones, over 65% of which show up once; about 2.5% is in the top ten. What was sequenced was PBMCs. The receptors shown here come from a woman between 40 and 55 years old in good health and CMV-seropositive. The conserved cysteine and the conserved F or W are not part of the CDR3 here. The D gene is left open where the match is weak.

ASSLPGLADEQY	TRBJ2-7	TRBD2	TRBV19	12
ASNGGGGDTEAF	TRBJ1-1	NA	TRBV5-1	12
ASSRLAGARVNEQF	TRBJ2-1	TRBD2	TRBV7-2	14
ASSMVRGWGQETQY	TRBJ2-5	NA	TRBV19	14
ASTSRGAPNIQY	TRBJ2-4	NA	TRBV2	12
ASSARSSGDYEQY	TRBJ2-7	NA	TRBV9	13
ASSQNSDPNGADTQY	TRBJ2-3	NA	TRBV4-3	15
ASSVEGEINEKLF	TRBJ1-4	NA	TRBV9	13
ASSPYGGHSGNTIY	TRBJ1-3	NA	TRBV9	14
ASSARDEQF	TRBJ2-1	NA	TRBV9	9
ASSSEGRTDTQY	TRBJ2-3	NA	TRBV5-1	12
ASSFLLRDRNYT	TRBJ1-2	TRBD1	TRBV27	12
ASSYLRTGGSYGYT	TRBJ1-2	TRBD1	TRBV6-5	14